This T cell receptor (beta chain) was obtained from a study of blood T cell repertoires in COVID-19. Study-wide background: Acute-phase and convalescent COVID-19 samples originated in the United States, Italy and Spain. Sources were T cells, B-cell-depleted T cells, or PBMCs; the material itself was cDNA or gDNA.

CDR1 SQVTM and CDR2 ANQGSEA come from the germline V gene. V was pared by 5 bases and J by 3 bases, with 7 bases between. CDR3 size: 11 residues. Method: immunoSEQ multiplex PCR; TCRdb's copy keeps in-frame clones and lacks some. The data contain roughly 130,000 clones, just under 85% of them singletons. Participants were placed into cohorts based on the clinical history they reported. This clone was seen once. The chain is built from TRBV29-1 and TRBJ1-1; D unresolved. The sequencing sample was made of PBMCs or T cells enriched from blood (not recorded which). The source of this sequence is a woman aged 50 to 65 with acute COVID-19. This CDR3 reads CSVLRYTEAFF. The CDR3 DNA reads as TGCAGCGTTTTGCGTTACACTGAAGCTTTCTTT.